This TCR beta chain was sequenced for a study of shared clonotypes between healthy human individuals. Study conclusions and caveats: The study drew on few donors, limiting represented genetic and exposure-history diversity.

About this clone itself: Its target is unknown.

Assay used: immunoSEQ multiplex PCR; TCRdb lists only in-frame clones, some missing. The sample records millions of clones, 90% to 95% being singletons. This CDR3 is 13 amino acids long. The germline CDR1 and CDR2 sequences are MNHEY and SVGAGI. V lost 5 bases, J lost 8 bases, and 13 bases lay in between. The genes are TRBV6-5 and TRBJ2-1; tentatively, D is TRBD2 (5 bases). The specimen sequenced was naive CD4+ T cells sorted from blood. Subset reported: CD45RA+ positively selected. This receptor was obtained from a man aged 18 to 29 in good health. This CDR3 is CASSPRGVDEQFF. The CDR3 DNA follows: TGTGCCAGCAGTCCTCGGGGAGTCGATGAGCAGTTCTTC.